This is a list of T cell receptor beta chains from one sample in a study of shared clonotypes between healthy human individuals. Method: immunoSEQ multiplex PCR; TCRdb's copy keeps in-frame clones and lacks some. The sample lists more than 400,000 clones; 95% to 97% were seen once. The sample comprised naive CD4+ T cells sorted from blood. The receptors were gathered from a woman in her twenties or thirties in good health. Each CDR3 is given with its conserved first and last residue. D genes are given only for firm matches. Only part of the rows carry a size: once, few, many, or a class if the clone is expanded.

TRBJ2-7 | - | - | TRBV29-1 | 15 | TGCAGCGCCCGCGCCAGGGGAACGGTCTCCTACGAGCAGTACTTC | CSARARGTVSYEQYF
TRBJ1-5 | - | - | TRBV15 | 16 | TGTGCCACCAGCAGTGAGAAGCCTTATAGCAATCAGCCCCAGCATTTT | CATSSEKPYSNQPQHF
TRBJ1-2 | - | TRBD1 | TRBV14 | 16 | TGTGCCAGCAGCCGGCTAACAGGGGTTAAGGAGTATGGCTACACCTTC | CASSRLTGVKEYGYTF
TRBJ2-2 | - | - | TRBV21-1 | 15 | TGTGCCAGCAGCAAACCAGGCGGAAACACCGGGGAGCTGTTTTTT | CASSKPGGNTGELFF
TRBJ2-2 | - | - | TRBV7-2 | 16 | TGTGCCAGCAGATTTATAGCGGAATTGAACACCGGGGAGCTGTTTTTT | CASRFIAELNTGELFF
TRBJ1-4 | - | TRBD1 | TRBV11-2 | 15 | TGTGCCAGCAGCCAAACAGGGGAGGGTTTTGAAAAACTGTTTTTT | CASSQTGEGFEKLFF
TRBJ1-1 | - | TRBD1 | TRBV27 | 17 | TGTGCCAGCAGTCGCAGCCGGGAAACAGGGGGCAACACTGAAGCTTTCTTT | CASSRSRETGGNTEAFF
TRBJ2-4 | - | TRBD1 | TRBV5-1 | 13 | TGCGCCAGCAGCAAGGACAGGGGAAACATTCAGTACTTC | CASSKDRGNIQYF
TRBJ2-7 | - | - | TRBV6-6 | 15 | TGTGCCAGCAGTTACTTATCATTGGGGACTTACGAGCAGTACTTC | CASSYLSLGTYEQYF
TRBJ2-2 | - | - | TRBV2 | 13 | TGTGCCAGCCAAAAGGAGTACACCGGGGAGCTGTTTTTT | CASQKEYTGELFF
TRBJ2-2 | - | - | TRBV7-2 | 13 | TGTGCCAGCAGCTTAGGGACTTTCGGGGAGCTGTTTTTT | CASSLGTFGELFF
TRBJ1-3 | - | - | TRBV5-1 | 14 | TGCGCCAGCAGCTCTTTGACAGACGGAAACACCATATATTTT | CASSSLTDGNTIYF
TRBJ1-2 | - | - | TRBV2 | 12 | TGTGCCAGCAGCTTGTTCAACTATGGCTACACCTTC | CASSLFNYGYTF
TRBJ2-7 | - | TRBD2 | TRBV28 | 15 | TGTGCCAGCAGTTTAGCCCCCCTAGCGGGAGCGGGGCAGTACTTC | CASSLAPLAGAGQYF
TRBJ2-7 | - | - | TRBV15 | 14 | TGTGCCACCAGCAGAGGGGGCGACTCCTACGAGCAGTACTTC | CATSRGGDSYEQYF
TRBJ2-1 | once | TRBD2 | TRBV10-2 | 16 | TGCGCCAGCAGACTAGCGGGAGGACTTATGTACAATGAGCAGTTCTTC | CASRLAGGLMYNEQFF
TRBJ2-7 | - | TRBD2 | TRBV5-8 | 16 | TGTGCCAGCAGCTTGGTTAGGACTAGCGGGGGGTACGAGCAGTACTTC | CASSLVRTSGGYEQYF
TRBJ1-4 | once | TRBD1 | TRBV18 | 13 | TGTGCCAGCTCACCCACAGGGGTTGAAAAACTGTTTTTT | CASSPTGVEKLFF
TRBJ2-7 | - | TRBD2 | TRBV9 | 14 | TGTGCCAGCAGCGCCGACCTAGCGGGATACGAGCAGTACTTC | CASSADLAGYEQYF
TRBJ2-2 | - | TRBD1 | TRBV5-4 | 17 | TGTGCCAGCAGCTTGGCTTGGGGACAGGCGAACACCGGGGAGCTGTTTTTT | CASSLAWGQANTGELFF
TRBJ2-5 | - | TRBD2 | TRBV30 | 11 | TGTGCCTGTTCTAGCGGGCCGGAGCAGTACTTC | CACSSGPEQYF
TRBJ2-7 | - | - | TRBV5-1 | 20 | TGCGCCAGCAGCCCGCACCATTTTTTCAGGGGGAGGGCCTTCTCGGGAGAGCAGTACTTC | CASSPHHFFRGRAFSGEQYF
TRBJ2-7 | - | - | TRBV25-1 | 15 | TGTGCCAGCAGTGAATATAAGGGGCTAGCATACGAGCAGTACTTC | CASSEYKGLAYEQYF
TRBJ1-2 | - | - | TRBV5-6 | 14 | TGTGCCAGCAGCTTGCGAGGGGTGACATATGGCTACACCTTC | CASSLRGVTYGYTF
TRBJ2-7 | - | - | TRBV5-1 | 12 | TGCGCCAGCAGCTTGGAAGGCTACGAGCAGTACTTC | CASSLEGYEQYF
TRBJ1-3 | - | - | TRBV5-5 | 15 | TGTGCCAGCAAGAACGAGGGCATACTAAGAAACACCATATATTTT | CASKNEGILRNTIYF
TRBJ2-5 | - | TRBD2 | TRBV10-3 | 14 | TGTGCCATATCCGGGACTAGCGGGACGGAGACCCAGTACTTC | CAISGTSGTETQYF
TRBJ2-3 | - | - | TRBV7-3 | 14 | TGTGCCAGCAGCTTAGGGCTGGGCGCAGATACGCAGTATTTT | CASSLGLGADTQYF
TRBJ2-1 | - | - | TRBV9 | 16 | TGTGCCAGCAGCCTTGGGACTTCCAGCTCCTACAATGAGCAGTTCTTC | CASSLGTSSSYNEQFF
TRBJ2-5 | - | TRBD2 | TRBV4-2 | 18 | TGTGCCAGCAGCCAAGAATTGATCGGACTAGCGAGGAGTGGGACCCAGTACTTC | CASSQELIGLARSGTQYF
TRBJ2-7 | once | - | TRBV28 | 14 | TGTGCCAGCAGTAGAAACCAGGTTTTCTACGAGCAGTACTTC | CASSRNQVFYEQYF
TRBJ1-1 | - | TRBD1 | TRBV28 | 15 | TGTGCCAGCAACACTAATACAGGGGTTTTCACTGAAGCTTTCTTT | CASNTNTGVFTEAFF
TRBJ1-1 | - | - | TRBV11-2 | 14 | TGTGCCAGCAGCTTGTGGAGCGCGGCAGGAGAAGCTTTCTTT | CASSLWSAAGEAFF